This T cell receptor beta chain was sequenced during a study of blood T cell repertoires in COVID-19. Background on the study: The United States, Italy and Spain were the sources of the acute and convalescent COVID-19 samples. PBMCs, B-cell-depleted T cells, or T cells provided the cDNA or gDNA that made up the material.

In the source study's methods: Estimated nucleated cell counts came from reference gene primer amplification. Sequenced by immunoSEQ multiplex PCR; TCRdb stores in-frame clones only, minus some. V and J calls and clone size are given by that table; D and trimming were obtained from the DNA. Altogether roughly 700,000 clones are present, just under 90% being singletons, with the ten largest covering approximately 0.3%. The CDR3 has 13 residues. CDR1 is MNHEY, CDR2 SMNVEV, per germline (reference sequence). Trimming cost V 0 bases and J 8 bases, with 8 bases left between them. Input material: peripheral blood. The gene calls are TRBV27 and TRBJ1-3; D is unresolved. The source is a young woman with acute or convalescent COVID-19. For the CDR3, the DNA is TGTGCCAGCAGTTTATCTTCGGGTTACACCATATATTTT. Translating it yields CASSLSSGYTIYF.